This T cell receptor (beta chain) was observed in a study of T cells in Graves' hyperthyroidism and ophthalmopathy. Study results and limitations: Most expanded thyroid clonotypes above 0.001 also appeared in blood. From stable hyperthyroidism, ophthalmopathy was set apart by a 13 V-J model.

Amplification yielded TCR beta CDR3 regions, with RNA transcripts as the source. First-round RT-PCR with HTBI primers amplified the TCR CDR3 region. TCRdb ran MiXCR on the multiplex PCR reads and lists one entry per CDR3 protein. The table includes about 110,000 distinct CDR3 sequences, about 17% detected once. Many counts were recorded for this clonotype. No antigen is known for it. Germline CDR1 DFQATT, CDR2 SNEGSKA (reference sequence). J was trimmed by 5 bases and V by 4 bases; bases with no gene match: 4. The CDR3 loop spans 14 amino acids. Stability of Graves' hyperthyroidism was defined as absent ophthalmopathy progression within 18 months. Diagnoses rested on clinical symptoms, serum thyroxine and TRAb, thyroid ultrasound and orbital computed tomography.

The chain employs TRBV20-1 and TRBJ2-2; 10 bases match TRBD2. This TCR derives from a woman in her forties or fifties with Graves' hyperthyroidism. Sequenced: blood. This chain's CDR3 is CSAMASGSTGELFF. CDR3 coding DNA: TGCAGTGCTATGGCTAGCGGGAGTACCGGGGAGCTGTTTTTT.